These T cell receptor beta chains were read from a single sample in a study of cytomegalovirus exposure and HLA in healthy donors. TCRdb's copy holds only in-frame clones and misses some; the assay was immunoSEQ multiplex PCR. The table records some 180,000 clones, 65% to 80% of them present only once. Sequences were obtained from PBMCs. These receptors were taken from a woman between 25 and 40 years old in good health and CMV-seropositive. The conserved cysteine and the conserved F or W are not part of the CDR3 here.

CDR3aa	j_gene	v_gene
ASSDGTGANTIY	TRBJ1-3	TRBV28
ASSIGTDTYEQY	TRBJ2-7	TRBV5-1
ASSVGDKANYGYT	TRBJ1-2	TRBV9
ASLPRGRGRYNEQF	TRBJ2-1	TRBV28
ASGRGTGSGELF	TRBJ2-2	TRBV12-5
ASSHPGQGAKRGGDEQY	TRBJ2-7	TRBV4-1
SSSPSTGANYGYT	TRBJ1-2	TRBV7-9
ASTQRQETQY	TRBJ2-5	TRBV2
ASSQEYQGTGKLF	TRBJ1-4	TRBV4-2
SALQETQY	TRBJ2-5	TRBV20-1
ASSLAGYEQY	TRBJ2-7	TRBV28
ASNAGGLAAYNEQF	TRBJ2-1	TRBV5-5
ASSLVSSGGSGYTEAF	TRBJ1-1	TRBV7-9
ASSALSGGSDIQY	TRBJ2-4	TRBV6-5
ASSFRGWRNSPLH	TRBJ1-6	TRBV5-4
ASSSSLQSTDIQY	TRBJ2-4	TRBV7-9
AISLLRTVAGELF	TRBJ2-2	TRBV10-3
ASSVEPSSYNEQF	TRBJ2-1	TRBV6-4
ASSSTGTAEYEQY	TRBJ2-7	TRBV6-5
ASRSYRGPANEKLF	TRBJ1-4	TRBV12-2
ASSLFGTGDEKLF	TRBJ1-4	TRBV7-2
ASSLLGRGVQETQY	TRBJ2-5	TRBV7-3
ASSLDRGQPQH	TRBJ1-5	TRBV11-2
ASTPRLSTSTDTQY	TRBJ2-3	TRBV5-1
AWSMGTYGYT	TRBJ1-2	TRBV30
ASSPRAQGNYGYT	TRBJ1-2	TRBV6-1
ASSPPRGTASTAAYGYT	TRBJ1-2	TRBV13
ASSSLQGALGSPLH	TRBJ1-6	TRBV7-2
ASSQDGPGGTGNTIY	TRBJ1-3	TRBV4-1
ASISQSSGEDNSPLH	TRBJ1-6	TRBV28
ASSWGQAPYEQY	TRBJ2-7	TRBV28
ASGQETALEQY	TRBJ2-7	TRBV4-2
ASSQVGGKETQY	TRBJ2-5	TRBV11-2
ASSPYPAGGGETQY	TRBJ2-5	TRBV14
ASSQVGSGGYEQY	-	TRBV4-3
ASSPFGQKAF	TRBJ1-1	TRBV28
ASGSTVYQETQY	TRBJ2-5	TRBV12-5
ASSLGRVPYEQY	TRBJ2-7	TRBV7-9
ASSYRGAGNTIY	TRBJ1-3	TRBV6-6
ATQVGLNTYEQY	TRBJ2-7	TRBV10-2
ASSYPGYEQY	TRBJ2-7	TRBV6-5
ASSLTGHKVVNSPLH	TRBJ1-6	TRBV7-2
ASSARGNEKLF	TRBJ1-4	TRBV2
ASSQAATNEKLF	TRBJ1-4	TRBV28